This entry is about one T cell receptor beta chain. Sequenced by immunoSEQ multiplex PCR; TCRdb stores in-frame clones only, minus some. The sample includes approximately 300,000 clones, 80% to 90% of them seen just once. The entry originates in a study of blood T cell repertoires in COVID-19. V was cut by 0 bases and J by 8 bases, with 10 bases left in between. The germline V gene has CDR1 LGHNA and CDR2 YNFKEQ. CDR3 length: 13 amino acids. The source material was PBMCs or T cells enriched from blood (not recorded which). The clonotype originates from a woman between 25 and 40 years old who had recovered from COVID-19. The chain couples TRBV4-2 to TRBJ1-2, with D perhaps TRBD1 (6 bases). The DNA of the CDR3 is TGTGCCAGCAGCCAAGAAGCCAGGGGAGGCTACACCTTC. Its translation: CASSQEARGGYTF.